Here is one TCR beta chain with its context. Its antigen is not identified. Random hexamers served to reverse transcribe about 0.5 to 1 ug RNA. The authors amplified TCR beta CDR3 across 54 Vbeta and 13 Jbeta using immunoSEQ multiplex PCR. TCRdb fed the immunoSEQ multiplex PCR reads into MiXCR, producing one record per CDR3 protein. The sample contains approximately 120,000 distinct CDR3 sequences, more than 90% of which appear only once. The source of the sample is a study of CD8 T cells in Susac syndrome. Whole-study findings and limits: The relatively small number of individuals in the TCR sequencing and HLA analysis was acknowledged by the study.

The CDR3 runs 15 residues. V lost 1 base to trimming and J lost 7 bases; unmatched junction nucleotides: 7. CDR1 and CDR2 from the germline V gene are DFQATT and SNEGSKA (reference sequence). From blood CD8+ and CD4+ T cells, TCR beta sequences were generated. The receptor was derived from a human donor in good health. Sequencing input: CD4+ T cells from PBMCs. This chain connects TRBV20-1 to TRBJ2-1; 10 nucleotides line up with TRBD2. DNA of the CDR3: TGCAGTGCTAGAGCTCTAGCGGGAGCAGGGAATGAGCAGTTCTTC. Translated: CSARALAGAGNEQFF.